A selection of T cell receptor beta chains follows, all from one sample in a study of T cell changes during pregnancy in multiple sclerosis. Method: immunoSEQ multiplex PCR; TCRdb's copy keeps in-frame clones and lacks some. This sample carries 55,000 to 70,000 clones, approximately 90% of them seen once, and the ten largest clones take roughly 0.4%. This specimen was CD4+ T cells from peripheral blood mononuclear cells, taken in the third trimester of pregnancy. The origin of the receptors is a female donor with multiple sclerosis, enrolled in a pregnancy study. Each CDR3 is given without its conserved first and last residue. D genes are given only for firm matches. Size is omitted from some rows. Given values are once, few, many or a class for expanded clones.

d_call j_call clone_size v_call cdr3_aa
- TRBJ1-4 - TRBV2 ASSVLQGPNEKLF
- TRBJ1-3 - TRBV4-3 ASSQMRLVGQSTRNTIY
- TRBJ2-3 - TRBV18 ASSPAGQFILGDTQY
TRBD2 TRBJ2-5 - TRBV5-1 ASSFGTSVQETQY
TRBD1 TRBJ1-1 - TRBV19 ASRAQGANFPEAF
- TRBJ1-1 - TRBV30 AWSVWGGKDTEAF
TRBD1 TRBJ2-3 - TRBV7-3 ASSSTGENTDTQY
- TRBJ2-6 - TRBV30 AWSGWAGPNSGANVLT
- TRBJ2-7 - TRBV7-2 ASSTFRVSGSYEQY
TRBD1 TRBJ1-1 - TRBV5-1 ASSSGTGGTEAF
- TRBJ2-5 - TRBV7-2 ASSSQRLERETQY
TRBD2 TRBJ2-1 - TRBV19 ASRRGVGGTSSYNEQF
- TRBJ2-7 - TRBV30 AWSREFEQY
TRBD2 TRBJ2-7 - TRBV6-1 ASSLGGEQQY
- TRBJ2-7 - TRBV18 ASSKGPSETYEQY
TRBD2 TRBJ2-7 - TRBV7-2 ASSLATSGLYEQY
TRBD1 TRBJ2-3 - TRBV5-8 ASSLGQGESDTQY
- TRBJ2-5 - TRBV10-3 ATLDSQVQETQY
- TRBJ2-2 once TRBV7-2 ASSHQRRESNTGELF
- TRBJ2-1 - TRBV6-5 ASSHPFRGEQF
- TRBJ2-4 - TRBV7-2 ASSFAENIQY
TRBD1 TRBJ2-3 - TRBV18 ASSRTTGGLDTQY
- TRBJ2-2 - TRBV2 ASSGIQGPTGELF
- TRBJ1-2 - TRBV27 ASSTLSGLRGYT
- TRBJ2-7 once TRBV7-9 ASSLEAPTGYEQY
- TRBJ2-1 - TRBV2 ASRVGALYNEQF
TRBD1 TRBJ1-1 - TRBV30 AWSFTGDTEAF
TRBD1 TRBJ1-1 few TRBV18 ASSQGQFTEAF
- TRBJ2-3 - TRBV5-1 ASRQGLRTDTQY
TRBD1 TRBJ1-1 - TRBV5-1 ASSRTSGTGYVPEAF
- TRBJ2-5 - TRBV5-1 ASTAASQETQY
- TRBJ2-7 - TRBV7-2 ASSLSREQY
TRBD2 TRBJ2-5 - TRBV14 ASSQDAGVETQY
- TRBJ2-7 - TRBV18 ASSPRWGEVNEQY
TRBD2 TRBJ2-2 - TRBV7-2 ASSLRAGRGDTGELF
TRBD1 TRBJ2-2 - TRBV19 ASSIGGTGGSGELF
- TRBJ1-2 once TRBV9 ASSVDPVDSYGYT
- TRBJ1-1 - TRBV6-5 ASISVRYTEAF
- TRBJ2-5 - TRBV6-1 ASSDSWGGQETQY
TRBD1 TRBJ2-2 - TRBV28 ASSSAGTGVTGELF
- TRBJ2-7 - TRBV11-1 ASSLVQGFYEQY
TRBD1 TRBJ2-3 - TRBV7-2 ASSMRGRPDTQY
TRBD2 TRBJ2-1 once TRBV10-2 ASSQAGSPDEQF
- TRBJ1-1 - TRBV28 GAQPLGGNTEAF
- TRBJ1-1 - TRBV18 ASSPLGTLNTEAF
- TRBJ2-7 few TRBV14 ASSLRERYEQY
- TRBJ1-1 few TRBV10-3 AISRGQNTEAF
TRBD1 TRBJ2-3 - TRBV6-1 ASRTGTAVADTQY
- TRBJ2-5 once TRBV19 ASHDREWETQY
- TRBJ2-1 - TRBV30 AWRPASAYNEQF
- TRBJ1-3 - TRBV30 AWSVHSRGNTIY
TRBD2 TRBJ2-7 - TRBV12-5 ASGLVLTHVLVSGVDRYEQY
- TRBJ1-2 - TRBV27 ASTPLGQGTYGYT
TRBD1 TRBJ2-7 once TRBV5-1 ASSAGTETNEQY
- TRBJ1-1 medium-sized TRBV30 AWSVILPAGWHTEAF
TRBD2 TRBJ2-5 - TRBV7-6 ASSLGLASGGGLETQY
- TRBJ2-7 - TRBV27 ASSLSADSYEQY
TRBD2 TRBJ2-1 - TRBV30 ACTSGSGNEQF